Described below is a single T cell receptor beta chain sequence and its context. CDR1 and CDR2 (germline): LGHNA, YSLEER. The CDR3 runs 16 residues. V lost 1 base, J lost 4 bases, and 5 bases stayed unmatched. Original processing methods: The authors estimated nucleated cell counts from reference gene primer amplification. The protocol was immunoSEQ multiplex PCR, while the TCRdb copy is restricted to in-frame clones and leaves out a portion. V and J calls and clone size are given by that table; D and trimming were obtained from the DNA. Among a few hundred thousand clones, approximately 77% were seen once, and the ten largest hold roughly 3%. This sample was included in a study of blood T cell repertoires in COVID-19. Study context: The United States, Italy and Spain were the sources of the acute and convalescent COVID-19 samples. Sources were T cells, B-cell-depleted T cells, or PBMCs; the material itself was cDNA or gDNA.

The sample consisted of peripheral blood. This sequence joins TRBV4-3 and TRBJ1-4; the match to TRBD1 covers 8 bases. The receptor comes from a woman aged 18 to 35 with acute or convalescent COVID-19. The CDR3 DNA sequence: TGCGCCAGCAGCCAAGGTCAGGGGGCGGGTAATGAAAAACTGTTTTTT. Its translation: CASSQGQGAGNEKLFF.